This T cell receptor beta chain derives from a study of cytomegalovirus exposure and HLA in healthy donors. Study summary: Approximately 83 million unique TCRs from HLA-typed donors were held in an early data release.

Broader study findings: The study reported that TCR beta sequences accurately predicted HLA-A and HLA-B alleles in most subjects. Some TCR beta chains (roughly 160 of them) were listed as cytomegalovirus-associated. Donor immune exposure was known only as CMV serostatus.

The CDR3 length is 15 residues. CDR1 SGHTA and CDR2 FQGNSA come from the germline V gene. V lost 4 bases to trimming and J lost 8 bases, with 20 bases between them. Amplification used 60 Vbeta primers and 13 Jbeta primers. This table comes from immunoSEQ multiplex PCR, and its TCRdb copy is limited to in-frame clones, with some not included. The table lists some 200,000 clones, approximately 70% of them singletons. With respect to this clone: What it binds is not known.

Sequencing input: PBMCs. The sequence was collected from a man aged 35 to 55 in good health and CMV-seropositive. The chain is built from TRBV7-2 and TRBJ1-2, with D maybe TRBD1 (5 bases). The CDR3 DNA is TGTGCCAGCAGCTCCCTTGGGACTTCCGCGGGAGGCTACACCTTC. Residues: CASSSLGTSAGGYTF.